The sequence of this TCR beta chain was determined in a study of immune evolution from preneoplasia to lung adenocarcinoma. Study results and limitations: Top clone share appeared to fall from AAH through AIS, MIA, adenocarcinoma. Clonality was highest in normal lung, lower in later-stage lesions apparently.

Each case's diagnosis was confirmed by two pathologists on H&E. CDR3 length: 16 residues. The germline gives CDR1 LNHDA, CDR2 SQIVND (reference sequence). Unmatched junction bases numbered 12, after V lost 7 bases and J lost 3 bases. Clones were sequenced by immunoSEQ multiplex PCR, and TCRdb holds only the in-frame ones, with some missing. Seen here are around 2,500 clones, about 40% observed once, and the top ten hold roughly 20%. Worth noting for this clone: Its antigen is still unknown.

The source material was FFPE adjacent normal lung tissue. This TCR was sampled from a person aged 60-80 years with lung adenocarcinoma. The gene calls are TRBV19 and TRBJ1-5; 7 bases map to TRBD1. The CDR3 DNA follows: TGTGCCAGTATTCTACAAGCGGGACAGTACAATCAGCCCCAGCATTTT. Translation gives CASILQAGQYNQPQHF.